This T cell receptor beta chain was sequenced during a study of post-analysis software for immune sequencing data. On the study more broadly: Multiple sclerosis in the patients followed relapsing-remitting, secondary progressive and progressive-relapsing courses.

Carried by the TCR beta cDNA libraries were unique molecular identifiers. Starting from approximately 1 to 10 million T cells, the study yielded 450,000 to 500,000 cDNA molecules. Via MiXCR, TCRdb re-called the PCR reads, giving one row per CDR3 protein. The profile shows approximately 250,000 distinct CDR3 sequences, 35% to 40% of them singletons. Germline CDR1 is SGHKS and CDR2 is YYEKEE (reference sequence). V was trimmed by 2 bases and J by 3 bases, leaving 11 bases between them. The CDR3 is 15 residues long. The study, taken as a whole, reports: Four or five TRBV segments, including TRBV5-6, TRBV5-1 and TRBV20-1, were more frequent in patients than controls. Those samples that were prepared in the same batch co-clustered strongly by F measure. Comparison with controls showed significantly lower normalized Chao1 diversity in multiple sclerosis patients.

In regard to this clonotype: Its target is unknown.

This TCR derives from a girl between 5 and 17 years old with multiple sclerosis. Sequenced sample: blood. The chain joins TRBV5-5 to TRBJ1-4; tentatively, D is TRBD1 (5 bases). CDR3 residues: CASSFGTVSNEKLFF. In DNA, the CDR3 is TGTGCCAGCAGCTTCGGGACCGTTTCTAATGAAAAACTGTTTTTT. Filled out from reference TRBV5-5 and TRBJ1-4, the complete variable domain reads DAGVTQSPTHLIKTRGQQVTLRCSPISGHKSVSWYQQVLGQGPQFIFQYYEKEERGRGNFPDRFSARQFPNYSSELNVNALLLGDSALYLCASSFGTVSNEKLFFGSGTQLSVL.